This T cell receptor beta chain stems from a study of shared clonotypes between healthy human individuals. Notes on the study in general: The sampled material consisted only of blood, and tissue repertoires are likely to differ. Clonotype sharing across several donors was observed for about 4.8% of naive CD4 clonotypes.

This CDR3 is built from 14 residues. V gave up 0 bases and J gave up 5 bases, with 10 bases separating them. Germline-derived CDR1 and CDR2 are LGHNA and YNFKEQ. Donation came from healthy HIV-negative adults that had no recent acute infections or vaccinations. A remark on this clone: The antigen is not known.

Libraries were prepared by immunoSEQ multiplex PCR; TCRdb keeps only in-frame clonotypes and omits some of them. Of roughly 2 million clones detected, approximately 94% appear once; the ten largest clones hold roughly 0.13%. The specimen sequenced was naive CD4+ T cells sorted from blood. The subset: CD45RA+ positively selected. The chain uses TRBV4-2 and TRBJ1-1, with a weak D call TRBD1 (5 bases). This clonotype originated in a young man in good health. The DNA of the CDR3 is TGTGCCAGCAGCCAAGATCGGGGGTTGACTGAAGCTTTCTTT. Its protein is CASSQDRGLTEAFF.